The 27 T cell receptor beta chains given below trace back to one sample, sequenced in a study of T cells in tuberculosis. Only in-frame clones appear in the TCRdb table, and some are missing; sequencing was by immunoSEQ multiplex PCR. The table has around 22,000 clones, around 95% seen once. The material sequenced was PBMCs. Receptors were obtained from a donor under 30 with latent tuberculosis or without tuberculosis infection.

The table lists this clone with a count of one. The rearrangement uses TRBV4-1 and TRBJ2-3; 7 bases fit TRBD2. Germline values: CDR1 MGHRA, CDR2 YSYEKL. J was trimmed by 0 bases and V by 4 bases; bases with no gene match: 4. The CDR3 consists of 15 residues. The CDR3 loop reads CASSPTGLSTDTQYF. The CDR3 DNA is TGCGCCAGCAGCCCAACGGGACTAAGCACAGATACGCAGTATTTT.

The rearrangement links TRBV5-1 to TRBJ1-3, with 9 bases that match TRBD1. CDR1 SGHRS and CDR2 YFSETQ come from the germline V gene. There are 16 residues in the CDR3. J lost 2 bases, V lost 4 bases, and 7 bases had no gene match. The CDR3 spells CASSLLGQGPGNTIYF. The CDR3, as DNA: TGCGCCAGCAGCCTTCTGGGACAGGGACCTGGAAACACCATATATTTT.

The chain has TRBV19 and TRBJ1-2; no firm D call. This CDR3 has 13 amino acids. The V end lost 3 bases, the J end lost 7 bases, and 12 bases lay between the germline ends. CDR1 and CDR2 (germline): LNHDA, SQIVND (reference sequence). CDR3 sequence reads: CASSITPEGGYTF. CDR3 coding DNA: TGTGCCAGTAGTATCACCCCTGAGGGTGGCTACACCTTC.

The CDR3 here is CASSLGQGAYEQYF. The CDR3 DNA is TGTGCCAGCAGTTTGGGACAGGGGGCCTACGAGCAGTACTTC. The V and J genes are TRBV27 and TRBJ2-7; 11 bases fit TRBD1. The ends lost 3 bases at V and 2 bases at J; junction bases unmatched: 0. Germline assignment: CDR1 MNHEY and CDR2 SMNVEV (reference sequence). The CDR3 totals 14 residues.

This clone has only a few counts. V and J are TRBV30 and TRBJ2-5, with 9 bases lining up with TRBD2. This CDR3 contains 15 residues. J gave up 1 base and V 4 bases, and 7 bases lay outside the gene matches. The germline V gene encodes CDR1 GTSNPN and CDR2 SVGIG (reference sequence). The CDR3 bases are TGTGCCTGGAACGTAGCGGGGGCTGTCCAAGAGACCCAGTACTTC. As protein: CAWNVAGAVQETQYF.

The chain employs TRBV12-5 and TRBJ1-2, with 8 bases that match TRBD1. The CDR3 covers 13 residues. CDR1 and CDR2 from the germline V gene are LGHNT and FRNRAP. The ends lost 6 bases at V and 6 bases at J; junction bases unmatched: 6. For the CDR3, the DNA is TGTGCTAGTGGGTTCGGGACAGGCGATGGCTACACCTTC. Translated, it gives CASGFGTGDGYTF.

The chain couples TRBV18 to TRBJ2-1; 9 bases line up with TRBD2. CDR1 and CDR2 from the germline V gene are KGHSH and LQKENI. The CDR3 is made up of 14 amino acids. V lost 3 bases and J lost 9; bases outside the gene matches: 6. The DNA of the CDR3 is TGTGCCAGCTCACCTAGCGGGGGCGATGGTGAGCAGTTCTTC. This codes for CASSPSGGDGEQFF.

CDR3 nucleotides: TGTGCCAGCAGTTTTACAGGCGAGGTGGATGAGCAGTTCTTC. The encoded protein is CASSFTGEVDEQFF. The chain combines TRBV27 with TRBJ2-1, with D possibly being TRBD1 (5 bases). The CDR3 sequence is 14 residues long. V was clipped by 3 bases and J by 8 bases, with 14 bases between them. In germline, CDR1 is MNHEY, CDR2 SMNVEV (reference sequence).

This chain connects TRBV4-1 to TRBJ1-2, with 7 bases that match TRBD1. This CDR3 has 15 residues. V gave up 1 base and J gave up 8 bases; unmatched junction bases: 10. Germline CDR1 is MGHRA and CDR2 is YSYEKL. CDR3 loop: CASSQGAGGHSGYTF. The DNA of the CDR3 is TGCGCCAGCAGCCAAGGGGCAGGGGGGCATTCGGGCTACACCTTC.

This chain joins TRBV7-2 and TRBJ1-5; TRBD1 aligns across 7 bases. This CDR3 comprises 14 residues. V dropped 1 base and J dropped 9; count of bases not matched to a gene: 6. CDR1 and CDR2 (germline): SGHTA, FQGNSA. The CDR3 protein is CASSLGQGGWPQHF. The CDR3 nucleotides are TGTGCCAGCAGCTTAGGACAGGGTGGTTGGCCCCAGCATTTT. The variable domain in full, with the rest retrieved from reference TRBV7-2 and TRBJ1-5, is GAGVSQSPSNKVTEKGKDVELRCDPISGHTALYWYRQSLGQGLEFLIYFQGNSAPDKSGLPSDRFSAERTGGSVSTLTIQRTQQEDSAVYLCASSLGQGGWPQHFGDGTRLSIL.

This chain connects TRBV10-3 to TRBJ2-3, with a possible D match to TRBD1 (5 bases). The CDR3 consists of 13 residues. Deletions cut 0 bases from V and 6 bases from J, with 7 bases between. Germline-derived CDR1 and CDR2 are ENHRY and SYGVKD. As DNA, the CDR3 is TGTGCCATCAGTGAGTCGGGGCCTGATACGCAGTATTTT. Protein sequence: CAISESGPDTQYF.

The chain uses TRBV10-2 and TRBJ2-5, with 11 bases identical to TRBD2. V dropped 4 bases and J dropped 0; count of bases not matched to a gene: 10. CDR3 size: 18 residues. Germline-derived CDR1 and CDR2 are WSHSY and SAAADI. In nucleotides, the CDR3 is TGCGCCAGCAGTGGCGGGCAGCGACTAGCGGGGTACCAAGAGACCCAGTACTTC. It translates to CASSGGQRLAGYQETQYF.

The chain uses TRBV6-5 and TRBJ1-1, with no clear D. In germline, CDR1 is MNHEY, CDR2 SVGAGI. This CDR3 contains 14 residues. The V gene lost 2 bases and the J gene lost 5 bases, with 12 bases spanning the gap. CDR3 in amino acids: CASSYSGLGTEAFF. DNA for the CDR3: TGTGCCAGCAGTTACAGCGGGCTTGGGACTGAAGCTTTCTTT.

The chain carries TRBV6-1 and TRBJ2-5; 8 positions agree with TRBD1. The ends lost 4 bases at V and 5 bases at J; junction bases unmatched: 12. Germline lookup yields CDR1 MNHNS and CDR2 SASEGT. CDR3 length: 16 residues. CDR3 bases: TGTGCCAGCAGTGTTAACTCCCAGGGGGCAGGGGAGACCCAGTACTTC. It codes for CASSVNSQGAGETQYF.

This chain connects TRBV4-1 to TRBJ2-3; a possible D gene is TRBD2 (7 bases). Germline CDR1 reads MGHRA; CDR2 reads YSYEKL. The V gene lost 4 bases and the J gene lost 6 bases, with 20 bases spanning the gap. The CDR3 has 16 residues. CDR3 sequence (DNA): TGCGCCAGCAGCCCCGGGAGGCCAGGAGGGGGGGATACGCAGTATTTT. It codes for CASSPGRPGGGDTQYF.

V and J are TRBV5-1 and TRBJ1-2; 10 bases fit TRBD1. This CDR3 has 14 amino acids. In germline, CDR1 is SGHRS, CDR2 YFSETQ. V gave up 0 bases and J gave up 8 bases; unmatched junction bases: 4. The chain's CDR3 is CASSLAGTGDGYTF. The CDR3 DNA reads TGCGCCAGCAGCTTGGCAGGGACAGGGGACGGCTACACCTTC.

This clone appeared once. This chain uses TRBV9 with TRBJ2-1; 8 bases agree with TRBD2. This CDR3 contains 18 residues. V shed 1 base, J shed 0 bases, and the junction held 9 bases outside the gene matches. Germline V gives CDR1 SGDLS, CDR2 YYNGEE. DNA of the CDR3: TGTGCCAGCAGCGTACGCGCCGGGACTAGTGGCTCCTACAATGAGCAGTTCTTC. This gives the protein CASSVRAGTSGSYNEQFF. Looking up the rest from reference TRBV9 and TRBJ2-1 gives the full variable domain: DSGVTQTPKHLITATGQRVTLRCSPRSGDLSVYWYQQSLDQGLQFLIQYYNGEERAKGNILERFSAQQFPDLHSELNLSSLELGDSALYFCASSVRAGTSGSYNEQFFGPGTRLTVL.

V is TRBV10-3 and J is TRBJ1-1, with D uncertain. Germline loops: CDR1 ENHRY, CDR2 SYGVKD. The CDR3 length is 13 residues. V was cut by 4 bases and J by 4 bases, with 10 bases left in between. CDR3 loop: CAISAGEGTEAFF. The CDR3 nucleotides are TGTGCCATCAGTGCCGGTGAGGGCACTGAAGCTTTCTTT.

J is TRBJ1-2 and V is TRBV19; 9 nucleotides match TRBD1. J gave up 6 bases and V 4 bases, and 3 bases lay outside the gene matches. Germline V gene lookup returns CDR1 LNHDA and CDR2 SQIVND (reference sequence). The CDR3 loop spans 13 amino acids. CDR3 nucleotides: TGTGCCAGTAGTACGGACAGGGGAGATGGCTACACCTTC. Translating it yields CASSTDRGDGYTF. Full variable domain (missing parts from reference TRBV19 and TRBJ1-2): DGGITQSPKYLFRKEGQNVTLSCEQNLNHDAMYWYRQDPGQGLRLIYYSQIVNDFQKGDIAEGYSVSREKKESFPLTVTSAQKNPTAFYLCASSTDRGDGYTFGSGTRLTVV.

V gene TRBV5-1 combines with J gene TRBJ2-3; no reliable D call. In germline, CDR1 is SGHRS, CDR2 YFSETQ. V was shortened by 1 base and J by 5 bases, with 5 bases between the two germline ends. This CDR3 has 12 residues. CDR3 in DNA: TGCGCCAGCAGCTTGTTCGGAGATACGCAGTATTTT. It yields the protein CASSLFGDTQYF.

The rearrangement uses TRBV5-4 and TRBJ2-1; D gene uncertain. V shed 4 bases and J shed 0 bases, with 5 bases lying between them. The germline V gene encodes CDR1 SGHNT and CDR2 YYREEE (reference sequence). The CDR3 is 13 residues long. The DNA of the CDR3 is TGTGCCAGCAGCCTAAGCTCCTACAATGAGCAGTTCTTC. Its protein is CASSLSSYNEQFF.

The sample holds a few counts of this clone. The chain carries TRBV11-3 and TRBJ2-6; 7 nucleotides line up with TRBD2. Germline values: CDR1 SGHNT, CDR2 YENEEA. The CDR3 totals 18 residues. Losses at the gene ends were 1 base for V and 0 bases for J; bases not matched to a gene: 6. The CDR3 loop is CASSLGEGWSSGANVLTF. The CDR3 DNA is TGTGCCAGCAGCTTAGGGGAGGGGTGGTCCTCTGGGGCCAACGTCCTGACTTTC.

The chain recombines TRBV19 with TRBJ1-1, with 10 bases identical to TRBD1. The germline V gene has CDR1 LNHDA and CDR2 SQIVND (reference sequence). The CDR3 has 14 amino acids. Losses at the gene ends were 3 bases for V and 4 bases for J; bases not matched to a gene: 2. Here the CDR3 reads CASSIDRGPTEAFF. For the CDR3, the DNA is TGTGCCAGTAGTATTGACAGGGGGCCCACTGAAGCTTTCTTT.

V usage is TRBV4-1 and J usage is TRBJ1-2; 7 bases fit TRBD1. This CDR3 is built from 16 residues. The V and J ends lost 0 bases and 5 bases, in that order; junction bases with no gene match: 9. Germline CDR1 is MGHRA and CDR2 is YSYEKL. CDR3 amino acids: CASSQDGQAITYGYTF. The CDR3 region has the DNA TGCGCCAGCAGCCAAGATGGACAGGCGATCACTTATGGCTACACCTTC.

The chain combines TRBV11-2 with TRBJ1-2; D perhaps matches TRBD1 (5 bases). CDR3 length equals 18 residues. Germline V gene lookup returns CDR1 SGHAT and CDR2 FQNNGV. Trimming removed 0 bases at V and 5 bases at J, with 22 bases between. CDR3 nucleotide sequence: TGTGCCAGCAGCTTAGAACTCCCCCGGGGGACCTCGTCGTATGGCTACACCTTC. Its protein product is CASSLELPRGTSSYGYTF.

The chain carries TRBV4-1 and TRBJ1-2; TRBD1 might be the D (5 bases). Trimming removed 3 bases at V and 2 bases at J, with 16 bases between. CDR1 is MGHRA and CDR2 is YSYEKL in the germline V gene. The CDR3 is 16 residues long. In DNA form, the CDR3 reads TGCGCCAGCAGCCAGCCAGGGCGGTCGGAGAACTATGGCTACACCTTC. Encoded protein: CASSQPGRSENYGYTF.

The chain has TRBV27 and TRBJ1-2; D is unclear. This CDR3 has 13 residues. Trimming removed 5 bases at V and 8 bases at J, with 15 bases between. The germline gives CDR1 MNHEY, CDR2 SMNVEV (reference sequence). The CDR3 reads CASSPFAGSGYTF. CDR3 bases: TGTGCCAGCAGTCCATTTGCGGGGTCGGGCTACACCTTC.